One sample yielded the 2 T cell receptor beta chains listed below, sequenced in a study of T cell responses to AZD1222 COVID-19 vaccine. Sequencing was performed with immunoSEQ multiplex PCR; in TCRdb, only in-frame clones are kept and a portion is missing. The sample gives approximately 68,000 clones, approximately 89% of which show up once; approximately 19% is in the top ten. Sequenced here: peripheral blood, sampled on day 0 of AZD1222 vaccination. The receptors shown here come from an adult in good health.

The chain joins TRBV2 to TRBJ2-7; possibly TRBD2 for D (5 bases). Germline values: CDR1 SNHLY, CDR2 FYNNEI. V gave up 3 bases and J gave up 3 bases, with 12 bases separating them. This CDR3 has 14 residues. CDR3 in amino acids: CASSERDYYYEQYF. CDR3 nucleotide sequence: TGTGCCAGCAGTGAGCGAGACTACTACTACGAGCAGTACTTC.

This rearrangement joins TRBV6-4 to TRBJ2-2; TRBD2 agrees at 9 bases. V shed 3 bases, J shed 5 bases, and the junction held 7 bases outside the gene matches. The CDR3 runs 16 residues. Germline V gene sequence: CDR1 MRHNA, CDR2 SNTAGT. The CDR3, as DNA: TGTGCCAGCAGTGAGAGCGGGAGGTACCAGACCGGGGAGCTGTTTTTT. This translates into CASSESGRYQTGELFF.